This entry lists 12 T cell receptor beta chains sequenced from one sample in a study of metastatic and nonmetastatic thyroid tumors. Patients had received no treatment of any kind before thyroid surgery. TCRdb called clones again from the PCR reads with MiXCR. The table includes approximately 28,000 clones, over 12% detected once. The source material was blood. The receptors stem from a male donor with papillary thyroid cancer or a benign thyroid nodule (not recorded which). Some clones in this sample may be carry-over from other donors' samples.

This clone was counted a few times. An end of the junction differs from the germline gene, which may be a read error. The chain employs TRBV27 and TRBJ2-7, with D possibly TRBD1 on 5 matching bases. Germline lookup yields CDR1 MNHEY and CDR2 SMNVEV (reference sequence). The CDR3 runs to 15 residues. The CDR3 nucleotides read TGCACCAGCAGTTTATCGCAGGACACCATCTACGAGCAGTACTTC. Translating it yields CTSSLSQDTIYEQYF.

This clone came up many times. V is TRBV28 and J is TRBJ2-1; D ambiguous. Looked up from germline, CDR1 is MDHEN and CDR2 is SYDVKM. Trimming cost V 4 bases and J 2 bases, with 9 bases left between them. The CDR3 contains 14 residues. The CDR3 is CASSSPGPYNEQFF. The CDR3 DNA follows: TGTGCCAGCAGTTCGCCGGGTCCCTACAATGAGCAGTTCTTC.

In this sample, this clone turned up many times. The chain is built from TRBV6-1 and TRBJ2-3; 7 bases are a match to TRBD2. Germline V gene sequence: CDR1 MNHNS, CDR2 SASEGT. The CDR3 spans 15 residues. The J segment lost 3 bases and the V segment lost 1 base, leaving 4 bases of the junction unmatched. The CDR3 loop is CASSEGGGKTDTQYF. The CDR3 region has the DNA TGTGCCAGCAGTGAAGGGGGAGGGAAAACAGATACGCAGTATTTT.

This clone was recorded many times. This chain links TRBV4-1 with TRBJ2-7; D unclear. Trimming left V 0 bases short and J 8 bases short, with 14 bases between. Germline V gives CDR1 MGHRA, CDR2 YSYEKL. The length of the CDR3 is 14 residues. For the CDR3, the DNA is TGCGCCAGCAGCCAAGAGGGTTCTGCTACAAAGCAGTACTTC. Protein sequence: CASSQEGSATKQYF.

In nucleotides, the CDR3 is TGTGCCAGCAGCCAAGGGCAAACGGCAAATTCACCCCTCCACTTT. Protein product: CASSQGQTANSPLHF. This chain links TRBV14 with TRBJ1-6; D is undetermined. Trimming took off 1 base at V and 7 bases at J, with 11 bases between the two ends. This CDR3 contains 15 residues. Per germline, CDR1 SGHDN and CDR2 FVKESK.

This clone was counted many times. The J gene is TRBJ1-5, the V gene TRBV28; D unresolved. V was clipped by 6 bases and J by 2 bases, with 8 bases between them. Germline assignment: CDR1 MDHEN and CDR2 SYDVKM. The CDR3 loop spans 13 amino acids. The CDR3 sequence is CASSPVGNQPQHF. CDR3 nucleotides: TGTGCCAGCAGCCCAGTCGGCAATCAGCCCCAGCATTTT. The whole variable domain, remainder taken from reference TRBV28 and TRBJ1-5, is DVKVTQSSRYLVKRTGEKVFLECVQDMDHENMFWYRQDPGLGLRLIYFSYDVKMKEKGDIPEGYSVSREKKERFSLILESASTNQTSMYLCASSPVGNQPQHFGDGTRLSIL.

This clone came up many times. The rearrangement uses TRBV19 and TRBJ1-3; 7 bases are a match to TRBD1. V gave up 3 bases and J gave up 4 bases; unmatched junction bases: 6. This CDR3 contains 15 residues. The germline V gene encodes CDR1 LNHDA and CDR2 SQIVND (reference sequence). The CDR3 DNA sequence: TGTGCCAGTAGTATCGACGGACAGGTCGGAAACACCATATATTTT. Translating gives CASSIDGQVGNTIYF.

This clone was detected many times. Being one base from a much bigger clone, this may be a read error. CDR3 residues: CASSPYGGTDTQYF. CDR3 sequence (DNA): TGTGCCAGCAGCCCATACGGGGGAACAGATACGCAGTATTTT. J is TRBJ2-3 and V is TRBV6-1; TRBD2 might be the D (6 bases). V was cut by 6 bases and J by 3 bases, with 13 bases left in between. The CDR3 loop spans 14 amino acids. From germline, CDR1 is MNHNS and CDR2 SASEGT.

In this sample, this clone turned up many times. The J gene is TRBJ1-2, the V gene TRBV5-4; 8 nucleotides line up with TRBD1. Germline values: CDR1 SGHNT, CDR2 YYREEE (reference sequence). CDR3 length equals 14 residues. The trim removed 4 bases at V and 4 bases at J, leaving 6 bases unmatched. The chain's CDR3 is CASSGTGQAYGYTF. CDR3 coding DNA: TGTGCCAGCAGCGGGACGGGACAGGCCTATGGCTACACCTTC. Using reference TRBV5-4 and TRBJ1-2 for the parts outside the CDR3, the full variable domain is ETGVTQSPTHLIKTRGQQVTLRCSSQSGHNTVSWYQQALGQGPQFIFQYYREEENGRGNFPPRFSGLQFPNYSSELNVNALELDDSALYLCASSGTGQAYGYTFGSGTRLTVV.

This clone was counted a few times. A much bigger clone sits one base away, suggesting this may be a read error. In the same sample, other DNA sequences code for this CDR3. The chain recombines TRBV10-2 with TRBJ1-1; D not certain. This CDR3 is 12 amino acids long. Germline CDR1 WSHSY, CDR2 SAAADI. CDR3 sequence: CASSESMAEALF. In DNA, the CDR3 is TGCGCCAGCAGTGAGTCGATGGCTGAAGCTCTCTTT.

This clone was picked up many times. CDR3 residues: CASSNSPGTENSPLHF. The DNA of the CDR3 is TGCGCCAGCAGCAACTCCCCCGGGACGGAGAATTCACCCCTCCACTTT. This chain links TRBV4-1 with TRBJ1-6; weak D call: TRBD1 (5 bases). The V end lost 5 bases, the J end lost 7 bases, and 18 bases lay between the germline ends. CDR1 is MGHRA, CDR2 YSYEKL, per germline. The CDR3 contains 16 residues.

Ten or more counts support this clone. This chain joins TRBV20-1 and TRBJ1-5; D may be TRBD1 (5 bases). Trimming shortened V by 0 bases and J by 6 bases, and 15 bases separated the two germline ends. CDR3 length equals 15 residues. Looked up from germline, CDR1 is DFQATT and CDR2 is SNEGSKA (reference sequence). CDR3 nucleotides: TGCAGTGCTAGAGATCCCGGCAGGGAGGGTCAGCCCCAGCATTTT. It codes for CSARDPGREGQPQHF.